This TCR beta chain was profiled in a study of OX40 agonist ivuxolimab in advanced cancers. Study context: Averaging roughly 60 years in age, with a range of roughly 23 to 80, the cohort was about 85% male.

The data were produced by immunoSEQ multiplex PCR, yet TCRdb's version contains in-frame clones alone and is incomplete. The table has under 65,000 clones, approximately 79% seen once. Comments on this clone: The antigen is unknown.

The CDR3 covers 16 residues. The V gene lost 8 bases and the J gene lost 0 bases, with 19 bases spanning the gap. The germline CDR1 and CDR2 sequences are MDHEN and SYDVKM. General study points: Average numbers of expanded clones were greater in CD8+ T cells than in CD4+. Some nonresponders also had low normalized T-cell clonal expansion.

This receptor was taken from an adult with an advanced solid tumor such as melanoma, head and neck, liver or kidney cancer. The sequences come from CD4+ or CD8+ T cells sorted from blood, collected in a trial of the OX40 agonist ivuxolimab. V and J are TRBV28 and TRBJ2-5; D possibly corresponds to TRBD2 (6 bases). The CDR3 loop is CASLMGGAVYQETQYF. For the CDR3, the DNA is TGTGCCAGCCTCATGGGGGGAGCTGTGTACCAAGAGACCCAGTACTTC.